A single count supports the clone carrying this T cell receptor (beta chain). Antigen specificity is unknown. CD4+ T cells specific for antigen were expanded with viral peptide pools by the ViraFEST assay before sequencing. Culture lasted approximately 10 days before CD4+ T cell isolation. People in the vaccine group had not been infected with SARS-CoV-2 before, and their nucleocapsid antibodies were negative. This entry is derived from a study of vaccination effects on CD4 cells after COVID-19. The germline V gene encodes CDR1 SGHTA and CDR2 FQGTGA. The CDR3 has 15 amino acids. V lost 3 bases and J lost 4, with 14 bases in between. TCRdb's table, derived via immunoSEQ multiplex PCR, lists solely in-frame clones and lacks some. The data contain about 41,000 clones, 70% to 85% of them singletons.

This sequence joins TRBV7-3 and TRBJ2-3; weak D call: TRBD2 (5 bases). Here the sequenced sample was CD4+ T cells from PBMCs cultured with HCoV-NL63 spike peptides, taken before COVID-19 vaccination. This clonotype was sampled from a human donor who received a COVID-19 vaccine. CDR3 sequence: CASSFNYGSADTQYF. The CDR3 region has the DNA TGTGCCAGCAGCTTTAATTATGGGAGCGCAGATACGCAGTATTTT.